The TCR beta chain described here comes from a study of shared clonotypes between healthy human individuals. V was cut by 0 bases and J by 2 bases, with 6 bases left in between. Looked up from germline, CDR1 is SGHRS and CDR2 is YFSETQ. CDR3 length: 14 amino acids. TCRdb's copy holds only in-frame clones and misses some; the assay was immunoSEQ multiplex PCR. The sample holds 2 million to 2.5 million clones, roughly 90% seen once. About this clone: What it binds is unknown. This sample includes further DNA sequences coding for the same CDR3.

Study findings and constraints: Around 5% was the fraction of naive CD4 clonotypes found shared across several donors. Non-shared clonotypes had lower generation probabilities than those shared by all four donors. Generally, naive subsets came out with larger estimated richness than memory subsets.

The sample was naive CD4+ T cells from PBMCs. Regarding subset: CD45RA+ positively selected. The chain is built from TRBV5-1 and TRBJ2-1; D remains ambiguous. The source of this sequence is a man between 18 and 35 years old in good health. Some clones in this sample may be carry-over from other donors' samples. The CDR3 nucleotides are TGCGCCAGCAGCTTGGAGGGCCCCTACAATGAGCAGTTCTTC. It specifies CASSLEGPYNEQFF.